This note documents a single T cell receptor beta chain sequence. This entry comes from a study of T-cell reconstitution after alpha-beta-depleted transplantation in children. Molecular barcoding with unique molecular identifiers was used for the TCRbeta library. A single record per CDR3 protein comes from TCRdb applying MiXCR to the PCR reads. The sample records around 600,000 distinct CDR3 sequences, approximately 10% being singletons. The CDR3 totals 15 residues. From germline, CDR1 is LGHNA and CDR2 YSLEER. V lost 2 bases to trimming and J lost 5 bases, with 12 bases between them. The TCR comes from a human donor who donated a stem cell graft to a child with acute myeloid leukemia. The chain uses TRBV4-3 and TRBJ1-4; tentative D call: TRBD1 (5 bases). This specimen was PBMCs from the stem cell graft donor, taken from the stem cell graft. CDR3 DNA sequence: TGCGCCAGCAGCCAACCCGGGACGGGAAATGAAAAACTGTTTTTT. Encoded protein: CASSQPGTGNEKLFF.